The 10 T cell receptor beta chains below were found in one sample sequenced in a study of Graves' ophthalmopathy and Graves' hyperthyroidism. TCR beta CDR3 amplification used RNA transcripts. In the first round, RT-PCR was carried out with HTBI primers, and a multiplex PCR formed the second round. TCRdb itself ran the multiplex PCR reads through MiXCR, one entry per CDR3 protein. The data show about 220,000 distinct CDR3 sequences, about a fifth seen once. Sequencing was performed on peripheral blood. All receptors come from a woman in her forties or fifties with Graves' ophthalmopathy.

The CDR3 coding sequence is TGTGCCAGCAGTATATGGGGCAAGGCCAAAAACATTCAGTACTTC. Protein: CASSIWGKAKNIQYF. V and J are TRBV12-3 or TRBV12-4 and TRBJ2-4; D perhaps matches TRBD1 (5 bases). This CDR3 region has 15 residues. V shed 5 bases and J shed 1 base, with 12 bases lying between them.

This clonotype appeared many times. This sequence joins TRBV19 and TRBJ1-1; D may be TRBD1 (5 bases). From germline, CDR1 is LNHDA and CDR2 SQIVND (reference sequence). This CDR3 is built from 15 residues. V dropped 4 bases and J dropped 1 base, with 13 bases sitting between them. The CDR3 spells CASSTRGRANTEAFF. DNA for the CDR3: TGTGCCAGTAGTACCCGAGGCAGGGCGAACACTGAAGCTTTCTTT.

The sample holds a few counts of this clonotype. A single base separates this from a much larger clone, so it may be a read error. V gene TRBV27 combines with J gene TRBJ2-5; possible D gene TRBD1, 5 bases. The CDR3 contains 14 residues. The V end lost 3 bases, the J end lost 7 bases, and 15 bases lay between the germline ends. The germline gives CDR1 MNHEY, CDR2 SMNVEV (reference sequence). The CDR3 nucleotides are TGTGCCAGCAGTTTCGTCAGGGTGTTTGCGACCCAGTACTTC. It translates to CASSFVRVFATQYF.

This clonotype appeared many times. The chain carries TRBV30 and TRBJ2-2, with 12 bases lining up with TRBD2. V trimming: 6 bases; J trimming: 1 base; junction bases outside the gene matches: 3. Germline lookup yields CDR1 GTSNPN and CDR2 SVGIG (reference sequence). The CDR3 extends over 15 amino acids. The CDR3 nucleotides are TGTGCCTGCAAGACTAGCGGGAGGAACACCGGGGAGCTGTTTTTT. As protein: CACKTSGRNTGELFF.

There are many counts of this clonotype. The chain combines TRBV7-9 with TRBJ2-5; perhaps TRBD1 as D (5 bases). Trimming took off 5 bases at V and 1 base at J, with 8 bases between the two ends. Germline CDR1 reads SEHNR; CDR2 reads FQNEAQ (reference sequence). This CDR3 is built from 13 residues. CDR3 protein: CASSPDSQETQYF. CDR3 nucleotide sequence: TGTGCCAGCAGCCCTGACAGCCAAGAGACCCAGTACTTC. The full variable domain, with the rest looked up from reference TRBV7-9 and TRBJ2-5, is DTGVSQNPRHKITKRGQNVTFRCDPISEHNRLYWYRQTLGQGPEFLTYFQNEAQLEKSRLLSDRFSAERPKGSFSTLEIQRTEQGDSAMYLCASSPDSQETQYFGPGTRLLVL.

This clonotype was observed a few times. The chain combines TRBV5-1 with TRBJ2-5; D not certain. V lost 3 bases and J 3 bases, leaving 9 bases between the germline ends. From germline, CDR1 is SGHRS and CDR2 YFSETQ. The CDR3 consists of 13 residues. The CDR3 here is CASSWRLEETQYF. In DNA, the CDR3 is TGCGCCAGCAGCTGGCGACTGGAAGAGACCCAGTACTTC.

This clonotype showed up just a few times. The V gene is TRBV18, the J gene TRBJ2-5; tentatively, D is TRBD2 (6 bases). There are 16 residues in the CDR3. CDR1 is KGHSH and CDR2 is LQKENI in the germline V gene. The V end was cut by 3 bases, the J end by 2 bases, with 16 bases between. The CDR3 DNA follows: TGTGCCAGCTCACCGGACCTAGCGCGAACGCAAGAGACCCAGTACTTC. It translates to CASSPDLARTQETQYF.

In its sample, this clonotype was seen a few times. The V call is TRBV19, the J call TRBJ1-2, with 10 nucleotides matching TRBD1. The CDR3 has 14 amino acids. Germline V gene lookup returns CDR1 LNHDA and CDR2 SQIVND (reference sequence). The J segment lost 6 bases and the V segment lost 3 bases, leaving 4 bases of the junction unmatched. The CDR3 DNA is TGTGCCAGTAGTATGGGGACAGGGGTCCATGGCTACACCTTC. Its protein product is CASSMGTGVHGYTF.

This clonotype was seen many times. V gene TRBV29-1 combines with J gene TRBJ2-7; 10 positions agree with TRBD2. Germline lookup yields CDR1 SQVTM and CDR2 ANQGSEA. The junction had 4 bases not matched to a gene; V was cut back by 1 base and J by 4 bases. This CDR3 has 14 residues. The CDR3 coding sequence is TGCAGCGTTGAAGTAGCGGGAGGTAGATACGAGCAGTACTTC. It codes for CSVEVAGGRYEQYF.

In this sample, this clonotype turned up many times. The rearrangement uses TRBV15 and TRBJ2-7; tentatively, D is TRBD1 (6 bases). Germline CDR1 LNHNV, CDR2 YYDKDF (reference sequence). V was cut by 2 bases and J by 6 bases, with 11 bases left in between. The CDR3 totals 13 residues. The CDR3 sequence is CATSRRGTPEQYF. Here the CDR3 DNA reads TGTGCCACCAGCAGACGAGGGACACCCGAGCAGTACTTC.